This T cell receptor beta chain was documented in a study of naive and memory T cell subsets. Overall study results and limits: A few larger clonotypes appeared in naive repertoires, especially CD8, possibly memory cells re-expressing CD45RA.

On this clonotype itself: The antigen is not known.

The beta constant-region primer was an equimolar mix of two oligonucleotides covering TRBC1 and TRBC2. The ligated cDNA underwent four PCR rounds using SP2 and nested alpha and beta constant-region primers. TCRdb used MiXCR to reprocess the UMI-ligation and nested PCR reads, holding one entry per CDR3 protein. The data hold under 150,000 distinct CDR3 sequences, with approximately 21% observed a single time. The material sequenced was naive CD8+ T cells from blood. The TCR comes from a human donor in good health.

Here the CDR3 reads CASSVRGTNQPQHF. The CDR3 nucleotides are TGTGCCAGCAGCGTGCGGGGCACCAATCAGCCCCAGCATTTT. The chain uses TRBV28 and TRBJ1-5; D is possibly TRBD1 (5 bases). Trimming removed 6 bases from V and 3 bases from J, with 12 bases in between. The CDR3 has 14 residues. CDR1 is MDHEN and CDR2 is SYDVKM in the germline V gene.